Only one count was recorded for the clone carrying this T cell receptor beta chain. This record comes from a study of shared clonotypes between healthy human individuals. Clones were sequenced by immunoSEQ multiplex PCR, and TCRdb holds only the in-frame ones, with some missing. The sample shows roughly 2.2 million clones, less than 95% of them seen only once. The CDR3 runs to 14 residues. Germline assignment: CDR1 ENHRY and CDR2 SYGVKD. Deletions cut 0 bases from V and 4 bases from J, with 6 bases between. The TCR comes from a man younger than 30 in good health. Some clones in this sample may be carry-over from other donors' samples. The sample taken for sequencing was naive CD4+ T cells from PBMCs. Noted subset: CD45RA+ positively selected. The V call is TRBV10-3, the J call TRBJ2-2; D is undetermined. Here the CDR3 DNA reads TGTGCCATCAGTGAGTCTGGAAGCACCGGGGAGCTGTTTTTT. Protein product: CAISESGSTGELFF.